These 4 T cell receptor beta chains came from one sample sequenced in a study of blood T cell repertoires in COVID-19. The table came from immunoSEQ multiplex PCR; TCRdb's copy has only in-frame clones and leaves some out. The table has a few hundred thousand clones, about nine tenths seen once. The sample was peripheral blood. All receptors derive from a woman in her twenties or thirties with COVID-19, enrolled during active disease.

J is TRBJ2-7 and V is TRBV6-5; possibly TRBD2 for D (5 bases). V was pared by 8 bases and J by 2 bases, with 13 bases between. Germline-derived CDR1 and CDR2 are MNHEY and SVGAGI. This CDR3 has 13 amino acids. The CDR3 region is CASAQDLAYEQYF. DNA of the CDR3: TGTGCCAGCGCCCAGGACTTGGCCTACGAGCAGTACTTC.

The chain links TRBV5-1 to TRBJ2-7; 9 nucleotides agree with TRBD1. The CDR3 is 15 residues long. The germline V gene encodes CDR1 SGHRS and CDR2 YFSETQ. V dropped 4 bases and J dropped 0; count of bases not matched to a gene: 5. As DNA, the CDR3 is TGCGCCAGCAGCGCTGGACAGGGGAACTCCTACGAGCAGTACTTC. Its protein is CASSAGQGNSYEQYF.

For this clone: Compared with germline, one end of the junction differs, possibly owing to a read error. The rearrangement links TRBV3-1 (or the pseudogene TRBV3-2) to TRBJ2-7; tentative D call: TRBD1 (7 bases). The CDR3 extends over 16 amino acids. The germline V gene encodes CDR1 LGHDT and CDR2 YNNKEL (reference sequence). The CDR3 DNA sequence: TGTGCCAGCAGTCAAGGGGGGCAGGGGGTAACCTACGAGCAGTACTTC. Translation gives CASSQGGQGVTYEQYF.

This clone was detected only once. The chain combines TRBV9 with TRBJ1-5, with 7 bases that match TRBD1. The germline V gene encodes CDR1 SGDLS and CDR2 YYNGEE. The CDR3 runs 16 residues. The V gene end was trimmed by 4 bases and the J gene end by 0 bases; junction bases not matched to a gene: 7. Here the CDR3 reads CASSPHGTASNQPQHF. CDR3 DNA: TGTGCCAGCAGCCCCCACGGGACAGCTAGCAATCAGCCCCAGCATTTT.